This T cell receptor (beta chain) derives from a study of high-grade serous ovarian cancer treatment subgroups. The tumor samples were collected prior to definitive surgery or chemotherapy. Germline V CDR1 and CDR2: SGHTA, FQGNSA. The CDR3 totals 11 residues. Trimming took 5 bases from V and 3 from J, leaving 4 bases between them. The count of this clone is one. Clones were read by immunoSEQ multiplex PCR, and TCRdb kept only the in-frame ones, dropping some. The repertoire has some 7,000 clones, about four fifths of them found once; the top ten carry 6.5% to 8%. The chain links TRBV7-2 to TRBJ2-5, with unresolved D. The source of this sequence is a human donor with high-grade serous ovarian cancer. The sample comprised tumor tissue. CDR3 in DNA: TGTGCCAGCAGCGTAGAAGAGACCCAGTACTTC. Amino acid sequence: CASSVEETQYF.